The clone carrying this T cell receptor (beta chain) came up a few times. This entry comes from a study of patients and donors after allogeneic stem cell transplantation. The CDR3 runs 13 residues. V lost 6 bases, J lost 3 bases, and 11 bases lay in between. TCRdb re-derived calls from the RT-PCR reads in MiXCR, one entry per CDR3 protein. The sample consists of 85,000 to 90,000 distinct CDR3 sequences, approximately 49% of them appearing once. The sequenced sample consisted of blood, either unsorted or a sorted T cell fraction (not recorded which). This sequence joins TRBV12-3 or TRBV12-4 and TRBJ1-1, with D uncertain. The receptor was isolated from a human donor who was either an allogeneic HSCT recipient or a stem cell or donor lymphocyte infusion donor (not recorded which). It is not recorded whose cells these are; they may come from a transplant donor. CDR3 bases: TGTGCCAGCAGCTCCCACCTGGACACTGAAGCTTTCTTT. It translates to CASSSHLDTEAFF.